These 11 T cell receptor beta chains came from one sample sequenced in a study of CD8+ T cells in alopecia areata. Once RNA had been extracted, it was reverse transcribed into cDNA to act as the sequencing template. Produced via immunoSEQ multiplex PCR; TCRdb's table is partial and in-frame only. The sample shows more than 200,000 clones, under 70% of them seen only once. The sequencing used CD4+ T cells sorted from blood, collected at week 0. Receptors were obtained from a human donor with alopecia areata.

The table lists this clone with a few counts. J is TRBJ2-3 and V is TRBV14, with 8 bases lining up with TRBD1. The trim removed 3 bases at V and 1 base at J, leaving 6 bases unmatched. The CDR3 is 16 residues long. The V gene's germline CDR1 is SGHDN and CDR2 FVKESK. The CDR3 is CASSHGQGWGTDTQYF. In DNA, the CDR3 is TGTGCCAGCAGCCATGGACAGGGTTGGGGCACAGATACGCAGTATTTT.

This rearrangement joins TRBV6-6 to TRBJ2-7; 8 nucleotides align to TRBD2. CDR3 length equals 15 residues. CDR1 MNHNY and CDR2 SVGAGI come from the germline V gene (reference sequence). V was pared by 5 bases and J by 0 bases, with 6 bases of the junction left unmatched. For the CDR3, the DNA is TGTGCCAGCAGTAAAACCGGGACTAGCTCCTACGAGCAGTACTTC. Its protein is CASSKTGTSSYEQYF.

V gene TRBV14 combines with J gene TRBJ2-1; tentatively, D is TRBD2 (6 bases). Germline values: CDR1 SGHDN, CDR2 FVKESK. V dropped 3 bases and J dropped 5 bases, with 17 bases sitting between them. CDR3 size: 16 residues. CDR3 nucleotides: TGTGCCAGCAGCCACTTGGTGGGGGGTTCCCACAATGAGCAGTTCTTC. Residues: CASSHLVGGSHNEQFF. Complete variable domain (other parts from reference TRBV14 and TRBJ2-1): EAGVTQFPSHSVIEKGQTVTLRCDPISGHDNLYWYRRVMGKEIKFLLHFVKESKQDESGMPNNRFLAERTGGTYSTLKVQPAELEDSGVYFCASSHLVGGSHNEQFFGPGTRLTVL.

The chain links TRBV7-3 to TRBJ1-4; D uncertain. The V end was cut by 2 bases, the J end by 8 bases, with 9 bases between. Germline values: CDR1 SGHTA, CDR2 FQGTGA. CDR3 length equals 13 residues. The CDR3 here is CASSLGWREKLFF. CDR3 DNA: TGTGCCAGCAGCTTAGGATGGCGGGAAAAACTGTTTTTT.

The chain joins TRBV7-2 to TRBJ1-2; 9 nucleotides agree with TRBD1. V shed 5 bases and J 4 bases; nucleotides not matched to a gene: 8. The CDR3 loop spans 15 amino acids. Germline lookup yields CDR1 SGHTA and CDR2 FQGNSA. CDR3 amino acids: CASSEGDRETYGYTF. The DNA for the CDR3 is TGTGCCAGCAGCGAAGGGGACAGGGAAACCTATGGCTACACCTTC.

The rearrangement joins TRBV4-2 to TRBJ1-5, with D uncertain. V lost 3 bases, J lost 2 bases, and 11 bases lay in between. The CDR3 has 15 residues. Germline V gives CDR1 LGHNA, CDR2 YNFKEQ. The CDR3 region has the DNA TGTGCCAGCAGCCAGAGTATGGGCGGCAATCAGCCCCAGCATTTT. It codes for CASSQSMGGNQPQHF.

The chain uses TRBV5-8 and TRBJ2-1; D call uncertain. V was trimmed by 0 bases and J by 0 bases, leaving 10 bases between them. The CDR3 totals 16 residues. Germline CDR1 and CDR2: SGHTS and YDEGEE. The CDR3 DNA follows: TGTGCCAGCAGCTTGGGGTCCTTGAGCTCCTACAATGAGCAGTTCTTC. Translated, it gives CASSLGSLSSYNEQFF.

This clone was observed a single time. This chain connects TRBV19 to TRBJ2-6; the D is unclear. This CDR3 has 15 amino acids. Germline CDR1 LNHDA, CDR2 SQIVND (reference sequence). The ends were cut back, 8 bases at V and 0 bases at J, with 11 bases in the middle. CDR3 in DNA: TGTGCCAGTCAAGGACCTCGCTCTGGGGCCAACGTCCTGACTTTC. Its protein is CASQGPRSGANVLTF. The whole variable domain, filled in from reference TRBV19 and TRBJ2-6, reads DGGITQSPKYLFRKEGQNVTLSCEQNLNHDAMYWYRQDPGQGLRLIYYSQIVNDFQKGDIAEGYSVSREKKESFPLTVTSAQKNPTAFYLCASQGPRSGANVLTFGAGSRLTVL.

The chain links TRBV20-1 to TRBJ2-4, with unresolved D. V shed 5 bases and J shed 8 bases, with 10 bases lying between them. The CDR3 loop spans 11 amino acids. The germline V gene encodes CDR1 DFQATT and CDR2 SNEGSKA (reference sequence). In nucleotides, the CDR3 is TGCAGTGCTTGGTTAAGGGACATTCAGTACTTC. It encodes CSAWLRDIQYF.

The chain joins TRBV29-1 to TRBJ2-7; D could derive from TRBD1 or TRBD2 (6 bases each). Germline values: CDR1 SQVTM, CDR2 ANQGSEA. The CDR3 is made up of 11 amino acids. Trimming pared 5 bases from V and 8 bases from J, leaving 13 bases between. The CDR3 spells CSVSSRGQQYF. The CDR3 nucleotides read TGCAGCGTTTCCTCCCGGGGGCAGCAGTACTTC.

This clone was observed a few times. J is TRBJ2-3 and V is TRBV5-1; D perhaps matches TRBD1 (6 bases). This CDR3 contains 14 residues. The V gene lost 3 bases and the J gene lost 6 bases, with 14 bases spanning the gap. Germline V gives CDR1 SGHRS, CDR2 YFSETQ. This chain's CDR3 is CASSSWDKKDTQYF. The CDR3 coding sequence is TGCGCCAGCAGCTCCTGGGACAAGAAGGATACGCAGTATTTT.